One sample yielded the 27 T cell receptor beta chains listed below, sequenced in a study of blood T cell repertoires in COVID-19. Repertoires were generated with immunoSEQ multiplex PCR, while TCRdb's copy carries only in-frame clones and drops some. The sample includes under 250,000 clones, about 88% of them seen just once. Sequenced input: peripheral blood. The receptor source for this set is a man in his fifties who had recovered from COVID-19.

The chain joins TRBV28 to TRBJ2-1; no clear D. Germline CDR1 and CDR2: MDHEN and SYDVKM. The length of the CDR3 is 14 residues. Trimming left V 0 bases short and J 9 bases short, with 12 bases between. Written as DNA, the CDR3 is TGTGCCAGCAGTTTATGGTCCCCCCGCAGTGAGCAGTTCTTC. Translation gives CASSLWSPRSEQFF.

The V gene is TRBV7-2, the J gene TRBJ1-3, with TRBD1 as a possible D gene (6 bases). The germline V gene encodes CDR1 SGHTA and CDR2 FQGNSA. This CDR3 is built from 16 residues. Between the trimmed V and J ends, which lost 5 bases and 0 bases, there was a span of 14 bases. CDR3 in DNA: TGTGCCAGCAGCCCAACAGGGTTCCTCTCTGGAAACACCATATATTTT. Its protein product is CASSPTGFLSGNTIYF.

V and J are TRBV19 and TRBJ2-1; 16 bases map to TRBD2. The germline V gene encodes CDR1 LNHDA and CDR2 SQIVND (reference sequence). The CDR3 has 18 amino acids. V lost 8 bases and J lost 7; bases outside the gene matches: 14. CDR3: CASRNPGLAGGIVNEQFF. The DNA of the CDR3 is TGTGCCAGTCGTAATCCGGGACTAGCGGGAGGGATAGTAAATGAGCAGTTCTTC.

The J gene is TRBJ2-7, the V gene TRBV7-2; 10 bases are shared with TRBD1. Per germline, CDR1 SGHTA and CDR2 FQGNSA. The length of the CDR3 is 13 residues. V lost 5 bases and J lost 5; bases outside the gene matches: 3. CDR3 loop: CASSRDRGDEQYF. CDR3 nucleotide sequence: TGTGCCAGCAGCAGGGACAGGGGCGACGAGCAGTACTTC.

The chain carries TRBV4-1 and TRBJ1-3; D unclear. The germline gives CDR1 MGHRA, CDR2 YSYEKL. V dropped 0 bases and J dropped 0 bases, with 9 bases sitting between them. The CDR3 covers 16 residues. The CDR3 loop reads CASSQDPGSSGNTIYF. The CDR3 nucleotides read TGCGCCAGCAGCCAAGACCCAGGATCCTCTGGAAACACCATATATTTT.

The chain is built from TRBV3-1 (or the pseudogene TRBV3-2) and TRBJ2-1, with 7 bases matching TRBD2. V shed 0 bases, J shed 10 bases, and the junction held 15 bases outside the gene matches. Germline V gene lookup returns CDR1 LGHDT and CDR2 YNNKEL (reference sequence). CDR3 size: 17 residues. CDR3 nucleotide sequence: TGTGCCAGCAGCCAAGAGTCGACTAGCTTTACCCTCAAAGAGCAGTTCTTC. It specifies CASSQESTSFTLKEQFF.

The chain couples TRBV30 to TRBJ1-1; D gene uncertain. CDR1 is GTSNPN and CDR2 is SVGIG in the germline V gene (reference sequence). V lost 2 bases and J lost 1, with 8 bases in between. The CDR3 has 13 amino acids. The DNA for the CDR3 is TGTGCCTGGAGTCCCAGATGGAACACTGAAGCTTTCTTT. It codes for CAWSPRWNTEAFF.

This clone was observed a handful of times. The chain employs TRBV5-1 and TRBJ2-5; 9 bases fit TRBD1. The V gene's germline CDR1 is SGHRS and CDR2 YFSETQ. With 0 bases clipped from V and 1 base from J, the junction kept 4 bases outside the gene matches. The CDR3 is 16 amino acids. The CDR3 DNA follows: TGCGCCAGCAGCTTGGAGGGACAGGGAGGCCAAGAGACCCAGTACTTC. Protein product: CASSLEGQGGQETQYF.

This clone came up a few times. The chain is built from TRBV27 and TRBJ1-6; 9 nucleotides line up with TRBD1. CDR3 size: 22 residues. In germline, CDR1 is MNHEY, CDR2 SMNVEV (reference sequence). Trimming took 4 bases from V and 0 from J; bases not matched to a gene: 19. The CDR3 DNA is TGTGCCAGCAGTTCCTACCGAAACTACGCGGACAGGGGAAGCTCCTATAATTCACCCCTCCACTTT. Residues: CASSSYRNYADRGSSYNSPLHF.

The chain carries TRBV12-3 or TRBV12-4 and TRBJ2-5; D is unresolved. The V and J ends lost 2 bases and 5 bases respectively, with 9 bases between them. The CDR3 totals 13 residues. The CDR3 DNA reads TGTGCCAGCAGTTTACGACACCGCGAGACCCAGTACTTC. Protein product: CASSLRHRETQYF.

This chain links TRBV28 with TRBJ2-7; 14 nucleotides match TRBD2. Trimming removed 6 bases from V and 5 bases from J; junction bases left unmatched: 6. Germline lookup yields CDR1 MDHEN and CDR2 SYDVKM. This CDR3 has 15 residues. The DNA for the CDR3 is TGTGCCAGCAGGACGTCGGGACTAGCGGGAGACGAGCAGTACTTC. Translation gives CASRTSGLAGDEQYF.

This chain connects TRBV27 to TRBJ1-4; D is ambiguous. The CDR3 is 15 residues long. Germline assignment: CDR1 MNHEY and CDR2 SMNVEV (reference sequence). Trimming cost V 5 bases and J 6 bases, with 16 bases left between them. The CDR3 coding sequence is TGTGCCAGCAGTCCCTTAGGCGGGGTCGATGAAAAACTGTTTTTT. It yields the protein CASSPLGGVDEKLFF.

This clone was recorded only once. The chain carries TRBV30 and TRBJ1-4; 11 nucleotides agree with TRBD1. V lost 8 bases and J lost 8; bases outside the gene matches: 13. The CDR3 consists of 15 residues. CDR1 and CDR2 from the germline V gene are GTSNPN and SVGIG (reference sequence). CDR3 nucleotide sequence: TGTGCCGGGATGAAAGGGACAGGGGGAGGGGAAAAACTGTTTTTT. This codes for CAGMKGTGGGEKLFF.

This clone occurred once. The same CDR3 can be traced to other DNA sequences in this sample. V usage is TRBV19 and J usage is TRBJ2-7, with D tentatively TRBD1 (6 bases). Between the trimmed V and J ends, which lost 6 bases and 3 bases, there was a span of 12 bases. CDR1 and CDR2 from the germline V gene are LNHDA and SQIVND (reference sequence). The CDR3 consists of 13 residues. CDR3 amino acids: CASSPDSRYEQYF. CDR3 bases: TGTGCCAGTAGCCCGGACAGTCGCTACGAGCAGTACTTC.

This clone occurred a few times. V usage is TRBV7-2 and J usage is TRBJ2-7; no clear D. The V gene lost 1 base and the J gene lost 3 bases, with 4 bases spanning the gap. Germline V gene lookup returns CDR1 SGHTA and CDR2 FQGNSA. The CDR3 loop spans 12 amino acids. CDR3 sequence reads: CASSLGDYEQYF. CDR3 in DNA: TGTGCCAGCAGCTTAGGCGACTACGAGCAGTACTTC.

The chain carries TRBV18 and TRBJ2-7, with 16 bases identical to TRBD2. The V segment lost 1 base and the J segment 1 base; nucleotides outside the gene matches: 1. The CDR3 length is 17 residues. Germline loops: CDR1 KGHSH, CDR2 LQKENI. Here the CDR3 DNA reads TGTGCCAGCTCACCACGGGGACTAGCGGGAGGGTCCTACGAGCAGTACTTC. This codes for CASSPRGLAGGSYEQYF.

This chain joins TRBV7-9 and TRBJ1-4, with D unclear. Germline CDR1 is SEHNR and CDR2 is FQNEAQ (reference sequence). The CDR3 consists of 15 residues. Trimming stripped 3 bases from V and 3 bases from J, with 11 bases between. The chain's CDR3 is CASSFGLPSNEKLFF. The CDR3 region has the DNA TGTGCCAGCAGCTTTGGACTTCCTTCTAATGAAAAACTGTTTTTT.

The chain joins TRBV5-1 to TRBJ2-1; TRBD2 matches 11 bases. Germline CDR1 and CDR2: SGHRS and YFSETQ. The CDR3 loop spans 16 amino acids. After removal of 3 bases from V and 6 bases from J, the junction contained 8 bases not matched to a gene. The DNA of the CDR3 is TGCGCCAGCAGCTCCTTAGCGGGAGGGCGGCGCAATGAGCAGTTCTTC. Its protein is CASSSLAGGRRNEQFF.

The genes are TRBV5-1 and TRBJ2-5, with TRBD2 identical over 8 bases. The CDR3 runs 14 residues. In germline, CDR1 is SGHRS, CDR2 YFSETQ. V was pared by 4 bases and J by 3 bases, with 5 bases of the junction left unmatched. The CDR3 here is CASSPAGGEETQYF. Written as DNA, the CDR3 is TGCGCCAGCAGCCCCGCGGGAGGAGAAGAGACCCAGTACTTC.

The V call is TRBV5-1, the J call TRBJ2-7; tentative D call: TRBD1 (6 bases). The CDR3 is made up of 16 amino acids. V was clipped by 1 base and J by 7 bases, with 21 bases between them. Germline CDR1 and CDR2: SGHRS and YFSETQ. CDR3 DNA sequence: TGCGCCAGCAGCTTGCGGTTTGCGACAGGTAGGGCGGAGCAGTACTTC. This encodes CASSLRFATGRAEQYF. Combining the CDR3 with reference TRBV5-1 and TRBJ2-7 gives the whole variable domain KAGVTQTPRYLIKTRGQQVTLSCSPISGHRSVSWYQQTPGQGLQFLFEYFSETQRNKGNFPGRFSGRQFSNSRSEMNVSTLELGDSALYLCASSLRFATGRAEQYFGPGTRLTVT.

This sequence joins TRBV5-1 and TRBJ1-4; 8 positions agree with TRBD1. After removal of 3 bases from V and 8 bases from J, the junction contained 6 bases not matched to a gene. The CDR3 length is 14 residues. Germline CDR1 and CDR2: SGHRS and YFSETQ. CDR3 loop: CASSYTGGDEKLFF. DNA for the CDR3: TGCGCCAGCAGCTACACAGGGGGGGACGAAAAACTGTTTTTT.

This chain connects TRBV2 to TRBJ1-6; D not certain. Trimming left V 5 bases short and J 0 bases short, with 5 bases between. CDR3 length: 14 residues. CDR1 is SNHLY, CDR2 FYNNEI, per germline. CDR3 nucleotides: TGTGCCAGCAGTACAAGCTCCTATAATTCACCCCTCCACTTT. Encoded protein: CASSTSSYNSPLHF.

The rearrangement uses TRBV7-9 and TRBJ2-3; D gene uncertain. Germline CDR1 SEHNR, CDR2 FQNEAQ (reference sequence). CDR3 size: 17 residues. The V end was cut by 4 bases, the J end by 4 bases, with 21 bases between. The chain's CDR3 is CASSSPFFNAVADTQYF. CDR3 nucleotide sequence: TGTGCCAGCAGCTCCCCTTTTTTTAATGCGGTTGCAGATACGCAGTATTTT. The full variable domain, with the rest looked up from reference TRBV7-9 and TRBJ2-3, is DTGVSQNPRHKITKRGQNVTFRCDPISEHNRLYWYRQTLGQGPEFLTYFQNEAQLEKSRLLSDRFSAERPKGSFSTLEIQRTEQGDSAMYLCASSSPFFNAVADTQYFGPGTRLTVL.

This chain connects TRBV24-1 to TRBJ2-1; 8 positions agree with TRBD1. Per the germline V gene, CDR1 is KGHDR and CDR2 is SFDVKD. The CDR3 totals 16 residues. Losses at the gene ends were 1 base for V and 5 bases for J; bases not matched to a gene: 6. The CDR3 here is CATSDFGGQGHNEQFF. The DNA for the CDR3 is TGTGCCACCAGTGATTTCGGAGGACAGGGCCACAATGAGCAGTTCTTC.

DNA for the CDR3: TGCGCCAGCACCGGGACAGCGAATAACAATGAGCAGTTCTTC. Protein: CASTGTANNNEQFF. The chain joins TRBV5-1 to TRBJ2-1; the match to TRBD1 covers 7 bases. CDR1 SGHRS and CDR2 YFSETQ come from the germline V gene. The ends lost 6 bases at V and 5 bases at J; junction bases unmatched: 8. The CDR3 runs 14 residues.

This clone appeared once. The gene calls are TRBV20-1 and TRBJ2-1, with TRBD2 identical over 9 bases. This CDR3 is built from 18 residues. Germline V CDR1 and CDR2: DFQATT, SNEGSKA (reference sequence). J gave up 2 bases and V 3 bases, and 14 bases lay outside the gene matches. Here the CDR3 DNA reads TGCAGTGCTAGTGGGTCTAGCGGGAAGTTTCTTCCCTACAATGAGCAGTTCTTC. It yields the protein CSASGSSGKFLPYNEQFF.

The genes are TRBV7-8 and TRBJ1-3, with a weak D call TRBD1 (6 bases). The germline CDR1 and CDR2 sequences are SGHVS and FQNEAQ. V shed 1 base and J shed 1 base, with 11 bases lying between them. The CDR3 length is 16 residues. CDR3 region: CASSLVGQTSGNTIYF. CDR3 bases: TGTGCCAGCAGCTTAGTCGGACAGACTTCTGGAAACACCATATATTTT.